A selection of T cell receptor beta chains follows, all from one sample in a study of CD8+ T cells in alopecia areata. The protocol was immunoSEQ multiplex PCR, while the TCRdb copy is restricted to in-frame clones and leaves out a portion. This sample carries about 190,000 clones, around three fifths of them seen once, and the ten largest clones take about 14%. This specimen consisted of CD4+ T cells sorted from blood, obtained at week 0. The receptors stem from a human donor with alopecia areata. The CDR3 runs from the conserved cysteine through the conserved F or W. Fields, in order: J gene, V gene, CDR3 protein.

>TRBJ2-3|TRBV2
CASNVVDTQYF
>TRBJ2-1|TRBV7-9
CASSSPRVAGGLGHEQFF
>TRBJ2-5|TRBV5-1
CASSIRQGSETQYF
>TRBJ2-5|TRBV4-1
CASSQAGDSGETQYF
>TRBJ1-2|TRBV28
CASSFGQGHYGYTF
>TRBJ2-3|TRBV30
CAWSVGSPSTDTQYF
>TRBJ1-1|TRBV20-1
CSVYRGLSAFF
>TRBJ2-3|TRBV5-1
CASSLTLAGRTDTQYF
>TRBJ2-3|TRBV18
CASSPLRITDTQYF
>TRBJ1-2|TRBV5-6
CASSLGGTATNYGYTF
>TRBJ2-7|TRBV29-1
CSVDRLAGGYEQYF
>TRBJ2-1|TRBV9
CASNLGLPTYDNEQFF
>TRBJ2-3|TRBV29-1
CSVDRGKTTDTQYF
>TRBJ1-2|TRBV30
CAWAQGYGYTF
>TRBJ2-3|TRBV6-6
CASSYLYSRASQYF
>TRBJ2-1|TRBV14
CASSLLGHLSGEQFF
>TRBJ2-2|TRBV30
CAWSVQPRESGELFF
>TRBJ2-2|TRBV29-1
CSVARGQAVTGELFF
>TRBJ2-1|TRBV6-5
CASSYGSPGRDEQFF
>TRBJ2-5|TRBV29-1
CSVDSGQGQETQYF
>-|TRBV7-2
CASSNSYEQYF
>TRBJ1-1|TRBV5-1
CASRGGQDTEAFF
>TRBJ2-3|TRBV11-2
CASSLDYNTDTQYF
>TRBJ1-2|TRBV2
CASSERVGSGYTF
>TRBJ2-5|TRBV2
CASKRIGTFETQYF
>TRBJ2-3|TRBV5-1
CASSADRGTTDTQYF
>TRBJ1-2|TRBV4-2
CASSQGRDYGYTF
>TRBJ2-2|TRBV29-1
CSVEDRLAGGGGELFF
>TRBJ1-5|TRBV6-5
CASRRTASNQPQHF
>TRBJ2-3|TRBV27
CASFGGGAPDTQYF
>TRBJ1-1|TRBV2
CASSQDQNTEAFF
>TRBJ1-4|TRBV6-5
CASSYSTGFEKLFF
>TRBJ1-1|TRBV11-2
CASSQGALQGAEAFF
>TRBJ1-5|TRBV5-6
CASSLQDQPQHF
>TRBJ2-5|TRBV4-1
CASSPRGRGVKETQYF
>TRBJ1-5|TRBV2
CASRPNRAQPQHF
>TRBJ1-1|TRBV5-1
CASSSTANTEAFF
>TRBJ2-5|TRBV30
CASEGQAKETQYF
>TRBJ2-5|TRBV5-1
CASSGAGTNQETQYF
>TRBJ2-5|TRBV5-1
CASSPHSAGETQYF
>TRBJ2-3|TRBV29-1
CSGRRAGSTDTQYF
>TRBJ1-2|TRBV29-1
CSARGQNYGYTF
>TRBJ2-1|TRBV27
CASSSTLIRGHEQFF
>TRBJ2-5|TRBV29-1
CSGGGVQETQYF
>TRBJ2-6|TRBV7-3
CASSLRQAGANVLTF
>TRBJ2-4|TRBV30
CAWSVWVLRAAKNIQYF
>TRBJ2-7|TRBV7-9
CASSGTSEQYF
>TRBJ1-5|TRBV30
CAWSVPRDNQPQHF
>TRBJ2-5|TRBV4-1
CASSQPAFGTSQETQYF
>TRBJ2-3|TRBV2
CASRTGVFITDTQYF
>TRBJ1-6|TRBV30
CAWKGSGNSPLHF
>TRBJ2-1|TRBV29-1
CSVEGLAGDLSSYNEQFF
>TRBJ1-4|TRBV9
CASSVDGGNEKLFF
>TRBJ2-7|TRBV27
CASTGVCEQYF
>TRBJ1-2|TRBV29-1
CSVGGRESGYGYTF
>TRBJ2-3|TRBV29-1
CSVDRGRTDTQYF
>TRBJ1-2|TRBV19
CASSILEAGGAYGYTF